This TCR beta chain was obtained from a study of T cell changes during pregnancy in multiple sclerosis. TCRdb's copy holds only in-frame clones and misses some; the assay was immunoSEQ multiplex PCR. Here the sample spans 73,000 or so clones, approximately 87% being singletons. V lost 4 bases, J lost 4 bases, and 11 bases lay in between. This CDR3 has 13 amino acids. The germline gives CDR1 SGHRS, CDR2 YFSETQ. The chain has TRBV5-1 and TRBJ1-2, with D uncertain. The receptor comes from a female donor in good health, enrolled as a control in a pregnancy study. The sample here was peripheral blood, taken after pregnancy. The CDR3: CASSHKGVYGYTF. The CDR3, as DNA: TGCGCCAGCAGCCATAAGGGAGTCTATGGCTACACCTTC.